The source of this TCR beta chain is a study of blood T cell repertoires in COVID-19. Study in general: The study drew acute and convalescent COVID-19 samples from the United States, Italy and Spain. Sources were T cells, B-cell-depleted T cells, or PBMCs; the material itself was cDNA or gDNA.

Followed over time, Seattle patients had been enrolled while infection was active. The V gene lost 6 bases and the J gene lost 7 bases, with 16 bases spanning the gap. The CDR3 sequence is 14 residues long. Germline assignment: CDR1 MNHEY and CDR2 SMNVEV (reference sequence). Authors' methods: For nucleated cells, counts were estimated from reference gene primer amplification. Clones were read by immunoSEQ multiplex PCR, and TCRdb kept only the in-frame ones, dropping some. V and J calls and clone size are copied from that table; D and trimming were computed from the DNA. The table records over 150,000 clones, 75% to 90% of them present only once.

This receptor was obtained from a woman aged 40-49 years with COVID-19, enrolled during active disease. The sample consisted of peripheral blood. The chain couples TRBV27 to TRBJ1-5; perhaps TRBD1 as D (6 bases). The CDR3 nucleotides are TGTGCCAGCAGAATAAGGGGGGGCGGGCAGCCCCAGCATTTT. Translated: CASRIRGGGQPQHF.